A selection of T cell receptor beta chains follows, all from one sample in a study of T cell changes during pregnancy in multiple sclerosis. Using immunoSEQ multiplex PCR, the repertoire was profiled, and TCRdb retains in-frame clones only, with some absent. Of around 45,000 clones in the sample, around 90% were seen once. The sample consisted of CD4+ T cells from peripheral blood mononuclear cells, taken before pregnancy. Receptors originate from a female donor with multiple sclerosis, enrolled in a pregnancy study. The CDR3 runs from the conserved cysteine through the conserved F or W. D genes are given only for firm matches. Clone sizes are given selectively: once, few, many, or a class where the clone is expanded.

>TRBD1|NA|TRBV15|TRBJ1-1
TGTGCCACCGCCCTGGGGCAGGGGGACACTGAAGCTTTCTTT
CATALGQGDTEAFF
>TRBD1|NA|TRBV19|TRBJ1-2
TGTGCCAGTAGTGACAGGGGATCCTATGGCTACACCTTC
CASSDRGSYGYTF
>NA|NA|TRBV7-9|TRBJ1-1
TGTGCCAGCAGCTTAGCGGGCAGGGGACGAATGAACACTGAAGCTTTCTTT
CASSLAGRGRMNTEAFF
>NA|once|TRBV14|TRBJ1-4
TGTGCCAGCAGCCAAGATCGTGGGGCACGTCGTAATGAAAAACTGTTTTTT
CASSQDRGARRNEKLFF
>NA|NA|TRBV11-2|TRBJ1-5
TGTGCCAGCAGCTCCATACGAGAACACAGGGTTGGGCAGCCCCAGCATTTT
CASSSIREHRVGQPQHF
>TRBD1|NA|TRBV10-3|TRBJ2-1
TGTGCCATCAGTGACTCGGACAGGGGGCATGTTGAGCAGTTCTTC
CAISDSDRGHVEQFF
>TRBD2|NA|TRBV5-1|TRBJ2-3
TGCGCCAGCAGCAGGGGACTAGCGGCTAGCACAGATACGCAGTATTTT
CASSRGLAASTDTQYF
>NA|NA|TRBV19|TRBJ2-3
TGTGCCAGTAGGCCGCGGGGACTGGGCCAAGGCACAGATACGCAGTATTTT
CASRPRGLGQGTDTQYF
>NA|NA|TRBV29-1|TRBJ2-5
TGCAGCGCCGCACTTCAAGAGACCCAGTACTTC
CSAALQETQYF
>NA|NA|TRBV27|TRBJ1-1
TGTGCCAGCAGCGGAACGGGAGCCGGTGAAGCTTTCTTT
CASSGTGAGEAFF
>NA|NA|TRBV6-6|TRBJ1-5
TGTGCCAGTCGGGGGGGTGGTTATAGCAATCAGCCCCAGCATTTT
CASRGGGYSNQPQHF
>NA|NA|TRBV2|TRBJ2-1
TGTGCCAGCAGTGCACAGAACAATGAGCAGTTCTTC
CASSAQNNEQFF
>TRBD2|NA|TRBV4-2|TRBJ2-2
TGTGCCAGCAGCCAACACGGGACTAGCGGGGGGCTCGGGGAGCTGTTTTTT
CASSQHGTSGGLGELFF
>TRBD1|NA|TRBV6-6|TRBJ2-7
TGTGCCAGCAGTTACCCCCAAGGACAGGGGGCTGGAGAGCAGTACTTC
CASSYPQGQGAGEQYF
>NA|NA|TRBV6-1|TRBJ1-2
TGTGCCAGCAGTGAAGCGCCGGCGATTTTAGCGGTCAACTATGGCTACACCTTC
CASSEAPAILAVNYGYTF
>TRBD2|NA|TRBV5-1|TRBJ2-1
TGCGCCAGCAGTAGGTTAGCGGGGACTGAGCAGTTCTTC
CASSRLAGTEQFF
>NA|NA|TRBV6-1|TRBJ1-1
TGTGCCAGCAAAAGTGCGCCAAACACTGAAGCTTTCTTT
CASKSAPNTEAFF
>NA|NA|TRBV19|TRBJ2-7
TGTGCCAGTAGTAGGGTAGGGGGGGCCTACGAGCAGTACTTC
CASSRVGGAYEQYF
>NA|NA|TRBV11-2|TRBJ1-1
TGTGCCAGCAGCTTAGATCTGCCTCCGGCTGAAGCTTTCTTT
CASSLDLPPAEAFF
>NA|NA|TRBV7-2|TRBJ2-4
TGTGCCAGCAGCCGCGGGGGCCCCCTAGCCAAAAACATTCAGTACTTC
CASSRGGPLAKNIQYF
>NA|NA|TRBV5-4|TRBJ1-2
TGTGCCAGCAGCACACCCCTCGGGGGCTACACCTTC
CASSTPLGGYTF
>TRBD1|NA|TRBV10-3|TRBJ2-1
TGTGCCATCAGTGATAAGGACAGGGGCCTCTCCTACAATGAGCAGTTCTTC
CAISDKDRGLSYNEQFF
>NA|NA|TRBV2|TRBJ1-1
TGTGCCAGCAGTGAAATAGGAGTCGAAGTTGAAGCTTTCTTT
CASSEIGVEVEAFF
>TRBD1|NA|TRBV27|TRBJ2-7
TGTGCCAGCAGTTTAGACAGGGGACCCTACGAGCAGTACTTC
CASSLDRGPYEQYF
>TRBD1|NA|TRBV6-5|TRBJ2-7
TGTGCCAGCAGTCCCCCGGGACAGGGTTTCTACGAGCAGTACTTC
CASSPPGQGFYEQYF
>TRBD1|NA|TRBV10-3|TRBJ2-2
TGTGCCATCAGGTGGACAGGGGCCCGCACCGGGGAGCTGTTTTTT
CAIRWTGARTGELFF
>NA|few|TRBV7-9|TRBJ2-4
TGTGCCAGCAAGGGGGTGGGAAACATTCAGTACTTC
CASKGVGNIQYF
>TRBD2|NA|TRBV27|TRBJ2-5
TGTGCCAGCAGATCAGCTAGCGGGATCCAAGAGACCCAGTACTTC
CASRSASGIQETQYF
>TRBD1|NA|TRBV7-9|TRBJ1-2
TGTGCCAGCAGCCTCGACAGGGGTCGGTATGGCTACACCTTC
CASSLDRGRYGYTF
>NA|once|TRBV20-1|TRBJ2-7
TGCAGCGCCCAGGGTATCCACGAGCAGTACTTC
CSAQGIHEQYF
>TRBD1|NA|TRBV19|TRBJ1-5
TGTGCCAGCACCTTAACCGGACAGGGGAATCAGCCCCAGCATTTT
CASTLTGQGNQPQHF
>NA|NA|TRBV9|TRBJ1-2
TGTGCCAGCAGCGTAGGTGCCACGCAGGCTAACTATGGCTACACCTTC
CASSVGATQANYGYTF
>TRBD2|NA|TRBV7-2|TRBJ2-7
TGTGCCAGCAGCTTAACGGCGGGGGGCATCTACGAGCAGTACTTC
CASSLTAGGIYEQYF
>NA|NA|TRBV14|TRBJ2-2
TGTGCCAGCAGCCAAGGCAGGGGCCGGGAGCTGTTTTTT
CASSQGRGRELFF
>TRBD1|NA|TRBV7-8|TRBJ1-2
TGTGCCAGCAGCCCGTCCAGGACAGGGGGTGCCCTTGACTATGGCTACACCTTC
CASSPSRTGGALDYGYTF